One and the same sample provided the 25 T cell receptor beta chains below, sequenced in a study of vaccination effects on CD4 cells after COVID-19. Antigen-specific CD4+ T cells were expanded with viral peptide pools in the ViraFEST assay before sequencing. Isolation of CD4+ T cells took place after 10 days of culture. PCR-confirmed SARS-CoV-2 infection occurred in the person between March and December 2020. This table comes from immunoSEQ multiplex PCR, and its TCRdb copy is limited to in-frame clones, with some not included. The sample records approximately 37,000 clones, 73% being singletons. No antigen is known for these receptors. Sequenced material: CD4+ T cells from PBMCs cultured with a peptide pool, taken before COVID-19 vaccination. These receptors came from a human donor who had a prior SARS-CoV-2 infection.

This chain links TRBV12-5 with TRBJ1-3; D gene uncertain. The CDR3 covers 14 residues. V was pared by 0 bases and J by 0 bases, with 3 bases between. In germline, CDR1 is LGHNT, CDR2 FRNRAP. Here the CDR3 reads CASGLVNSGNTIYF. For the CDR3, the DNA is TGTGCTAGTGGTTTGGTAAACTCTGGAAACACCATATATTTT.

Written as DNA, the CDR3 is TGTGCCAGCAGTTACAGGGTGAACACTGAAGCTTTCTTT. Protein sequence: CASSYRVNTEAFF. The V gene is TRBV6-5, the J gene TRBJ1-1, with unresolved D. CDR1 and CDR2 (germline): MNHEY, SVGAGI. Trimming left V 2 bases short and J 0 bases short, with 4 bases between. The CDR3 is 13 residues long.

This clone has only one observation. The chain has TRBV6-2 or TRBV6-3 and TRBJ2-7; 15 bases match TRBD2. Trimming at V came to 5 bases and at J to 6 bases, leaving 8 bases not matched to a gene. Germline CDR1 MNHEY, CDR2 SVGEGT. The CDR3 runs 16 residues. The CDR3 DNA reads TGTGCCAGCAGTCCGGGAGGACTAGCGGGAGGGTTCGAGCAGTACTTC. It translates to CASSPGGLAGGFEQYF.

The chain carries TRBV5-6 and TRBJ2-5; D is tentatively TRBD1 or TRBD2 (5 bases each). The length of the CDR3 is 14 residues. Germline V gene lookup returns CDR1 SGHDT and CDR2 YYEEEE. Trimming shortened V by 1 base and J by 4 bases, and 11 bases separated the two germline ends. DNA of the CDR3: TGTGCCAGCAGCTTGCTTCCAGGGAGAGAGACCCAGTACTTC. This translates into CASSLLPGRETQYF. Using reference TRBV5-6 and TRBJ2-5 for the parts outside the CDR3, the full variable domain is DAGVTQSPTHLIKTRGQQVTLRCSPKSGHDTVSWYQQALGQGPQFIFQYYEEEERQRGNFPDRFSGHQFPNYSSELNVNALLLGDSALYLCASSLLPGRETQYFGPGTRLLVL.

The rearrangement joins TRBV10-3 to TRBJ2-1, with D perhaps TRBD2 (6 bases). This CDR3 contains 15 residues. V lost 6 bases and J lost 5, with 17 bases in between. Germline lookup yields CDR1 ENHRY and CDR2 SYGVKD. CDR3 loop: CAISAAGRNNNEQFF. The CDR3 nucleotides are TGTGCCATCAGCGCGGCGGGACGAAACAACAATGAGCAGTTCTTC.

V gene TRBV9 combines with J gene TRBJ2-1; D gene ambiguous. The CDR3 extends over 15 amino acids. The germline gives CDR1 SGDLS, CDR2 YYNGEE. V dropped 0 bases and J dropped 1 base, with 8 bases sitting between them. The CDR3 loop reads CASSVVPGSYNEQFF. CDR3 nucleotides: TGTGCCAGCAGCGTAGTGCCAGGTTCCTACAATGAGCAGTTCTTC.

The chain employs TRBV6-1 and TRBJ2-3, with 8 bases aligning to TRBD2. This CDR3 is built from 16 residues. Trimming removed 3 bases from V and 4 bases from J; junction bases left unmatched: 9. CDR1 MNHNS and CDR2 SASEGT come from the germline V gene. CDR3 amino acids: CASSDPREEVSDTQYF. As DNA, the CDR3 is TGTGCCAGCAGTGACCCGCGGGAGGAGGTATCAGATACGCAGTATTTT.

The chain combines TRBV6-5 with TRBJ2-5; 7 nucleotides align to TRBD1. This CDR3 contains 14 residues. Trimming at V came to 2 bases and at J to 4 bases, leaving 4 bases not matched to a gene. Looked up from germline, CDR1 is MNHEY and CDR2 is SVGAGI. CDR3: CASSYDRVGETQYF. The CDR3 bases are TGTGCCAGCAGTTACGACAGGGTGGGAGAGACCCAGTACTTC.

The rearrangement uses TRBV7-8 and TRBJ2-7; maybe TRBD1 (5 bases). V was pared by 6 bases and J by 0 bases, with 15 bases between. This CDR3 contains 15 residues. Germline V lookup: CDR1 SGHVS, CDR2 FQNEAQ. CDR3 sequence reads: CASRPDRFSSYEQYF. The CDR3 DNA follows: TGTGCCAGCAGACCCGACAGATTCAGCTCCTACGAGCAGTACTTC.

The chain is built from TRBV5-4 and TRBJ2-3; tentatively, D is TRBD2 (6 bases). V lost 2 bases and J lost 1, with 11 bases in between. The CDR3 loop spans 15 amino acids. Germline V gives CDR1 SGHNT, CDR2 YYREEE (reference sequence). The CDR3 nucleotides read TGTGCCAGCAGCTTTGTGGGAGGACGCACAGATACGCAGTATTTT. Translation: CASSFVGGRTDTQYF.

This clone was seen a handful of times. The chain combines TRBV2 with TRBJ2-3; TRBD2 is a possible D gene (5 bases). Trimming shortened V by 9 bases and J by 2 bases, and 18 bases separated the two germline ends. Germline V CDR1 and CDR2: SNHLY, FYNNEI. The CDR3 contains 15 residues. The CDR3 is CARKRRGSVTDTQYF. The CDR3 bases are TGTGCCAGAAAACGGCGCGGGTCCGTCACAGATACGCAGTATTTT. Supplemented by reference TRBV2 and TRBJ2-3, the full variable domain reads EPEVTQTPSHQVTQMGQEVILRCVPISNHLYFYWYRQILGQKVEFLVSFYNNEISEKSEIFDDQFSVERPDGSNFTLKIRSTKLEDSAMYFCARKRRGSVTDTQYFGPGTRLTVL.

This chain joins TRBV18 and TRBJ2-7, with D unresolved. CDR1 KGHSH and CDR2 LQKENI come from the germline V gene. Trimming took 3 bases from V and 3 from J, leaving 6 bases between them. CDR3 length: 12 residues. The DNA for the CDR3 is TGTGCCAGCTCACCTCAAATCTACGAGCAGTACTTC. It yields the protein CASSPQIYEQYF.

The genes are TRBV4-1 and TRBJ2-7; 12 bases fit TRBD2. The CDR3 consists of 22 residues. The V segment lost 4 bases and the J segment 5 bases; nucleotides outside the gene matches: 27. Germline CDR1 MGHRA, CDR2 YSYEKL. CDR3 sequence: CASSPHMTSGRPFGPGSNEQYF. The DNA for the CDR3 is TGCGCCAGCAGCCCACACATGACTAGCGGGAGACCCTTCGGACCGGGCTCTAACGAGCAGTACTTC.

The gene calls are TRBV11-2 and TRBJ2-5, with a tentative D call TRBD2 (5 bases). V shed 6 bases and J shed 1 base, with 12 bases lying between them. The CDR3 loop spans 14 amino acids. Germline V gene sequence: CDR1 SGHAT, CDR2 FQNNGV. CDR3 DNA sequence: TGTGCCAGCAGAGTTGGGAGTCCCCAAGAGACCCAGTACTTC. As protein: CASRVGSPQETQYF.

This chain joins TRBV25-1 and TRBJ2-5; no clear D. Looked up from germline, CDR1 is MGHDK and CDR2 is SYGVNS. Trimming left V 4 bases short and J 5 bases short, with 11 bases between. This CDR3 is built from 13 residues. The CDR3 DNA reads TGTGCCAGCAGTGTTGGCTCGTTGGAGACCCAGTACTTC. Encoded protein: CASSVGSLETQYF.

CDR3 amino acids: CASIRLQYTGELFF. CDR3 sequence (DNA): TGTGCCAGCATAAGGCTACAATACACCGGGGAGCTGTTTTTT. The chain links TRBV21-1 to TRBJ2-2. TRBV21-1 is tagged as a pseudogene. The CDR3 length is 14 residues.

The chain links TRBV18 to TRBJ2-3, with D perhaps matching TRBD2 (6 bases). This CDR3 is 18 amino acids long. Trimming pared 6 bases from V and 0 bases from J, leaving 22 bases between. CDR1 and CDR2 (germline): KGHSH, LQKENI. CDR3 DNA sequence: TGTGCCAGCTCCCCAACCCGTGCTGGCGGGACTAGCACAGATACGCAGTATTTT. Its protein product is CASSPTRAGGTSTDTQYF.

The chain joins TRBV5-4 to TRBJ2-5, with a weak D call TRBD2 (5 bases). Trimming cost V 2 bases and J 4 bases, with 9 bases left between them. The CDR3 length is 13 residues. Germline lookup yields CDR1 SGHNT and CDR2 YYREEE (reference sequence). CDR3: CASSFLAAETQYF. CDR3 in DNA: TGTGCCAGCAGCTTTCTAGCTGCAGAGACCCAGTACTTC.

The chain combines TRBV7-9 with TRBJ2-3, with TRBD2 as a possible D gene (5 bases). The ends were cut back, 1 base at V and 6 bases at J, with 11 bases in the middle. CDR1 is SEHNR and CDR2 is FQNEAQ in the germline V gene (reference sequence). The CDR3 has 14 residues. DNA of the CDR3: TGTGCCAGCAGCTTAGGTCAGGAGGCGGATACGCAGTATTTT. Its protein product is CASSLGQEADTQYF.

This chain links TRBV6-5 with TRBJ2-1, with D perhaps being TRBD1 or TRBD2 (5 bases each). V was shortened by 6 bases and J by 8 bases, with 17 bases between the two germline ends. Germline loops: CDR1 MNHEY, CDR2 SVGAGI. The CDR3 length is 14 residues. CDR3 sequence reads: CASRTGTLGDEQFF. For the CDR3, the DNA is TGTGCCAGCAGAACCGGGACCTTGGGTGATGAGCAGTTCTTC.

V usage is TRBV7-9 and J usage is TRBJ2-1, with a possible D match to TRBD1 (6 bases). This CDR3 is 15 amino acids long. Germline CDR1 and CDR2: SEHNR and FQNEAQ (reference sequence). V dropped 2 bases and J dropped 1 base, with 9 bases sitting between them. This CDR3 is CASSLTDRSYNEQFF. DNA for the CDR3: TGTGCCAGCAGCTTAACGGACAGATCCTACAATGAGCAGTTCTTC.

The rearrangement links TRBV5-1 to TRBJ1-5; weak D call: TRBD1 (6 bases). With 1 base removed from V and 1 base from J, the gap between germline ends came to 9 bases. The CDR3 has 15 residues. The germline gives CDR1 SGHRS, CDR2 YFSETQ. The CDR3 loop reads CASSLQGISNQPQHF. CDR3 nucleotides: TGCGCCAGCAGCTTGCAGGGGATAAGCAATCAGCCCCAGCATTTT.

The genes are TRBV6-5 and TRBJ2-6; maybe TRBD2 (6 bases). V gave up 6 bases and J gave up 7 bases, with 10 bases separating them. Per germline, CDR1 MNHEY and CDR2 SVGAGI. This CDR3 has 13 residues. The CDR3 region is CASRGGSANVLTF. CDR3 coding DNA: TGTGCCAGCAGGGGGGGATCCGCCAACGTCCTGACTTTC.

V gene TRBV7-9 combines with J gene TRBJ2-4, with D perhaps matching TRBD2 (7 bases). The CDR3 runs to 15 residues. V lost 4 bases, J lost 13 bases, and 23 bases lay in between. CDR1 and CDR2 (germline): SEHNR, FQNEAQ (reference sequence). The CDR3 coding sequence is TGTGCCAGCAGCTGGGGGGGGGCCCGATCCATACAACAGTACTTC. This translates into CASSWGGARSIQQYF.

The chain uses TRBV10-3 and TRBJ2-2; D not certain. Trimming left V 2 bases short and J 0 bases short, with 10 bases between. The CDR3 contains 16 residues. Germline V CDR1 and CDR2: ENHRY, SYGVKD. This CDR3 is CAISELVETNTGELFF. CDR3 bases: TGTGCCATCAGTGAGCTGGTTGAAACGAACACCGGGGAGCTGTTTTTT.